This T cell receptor (beta chain) appears in the sequencing data of a study of T-cell reconstitution after alpha-beta-depleted transplantation in children. It was with unique molecular identifiers that the TCRbeta library was prepared. TCRdb independently ran MiXCR on the PCR reads; one entry per CDR3 protein. The sample lists about 500,000 distinct CDR3 sequences; about 33% were seen once. The CDR3 extends over 14 amino acids. The germline V and J ends were trimmed by 6 bases and 4 bases, with 16 bases remaining between them. This clonotype was seen more than once but under ten times. The sample in question was PBMCs from the stem cell graft donor, obtained from the stem cell graft. This chain connects TRBV12-3 or TRBV12-4 to TRBJ2-7; a possible D gene is TRBD2 (6 bases). This sequence originates from a human donor who donated a stem cell graft to a child with aplastic anemia. The CDR3: CASSPGGPSYEQYF. Here the CDR3 DNA reads TGTGCCAGCAGCCCAGGAGGGCCCTCGTACGAGCAGTACTTC.